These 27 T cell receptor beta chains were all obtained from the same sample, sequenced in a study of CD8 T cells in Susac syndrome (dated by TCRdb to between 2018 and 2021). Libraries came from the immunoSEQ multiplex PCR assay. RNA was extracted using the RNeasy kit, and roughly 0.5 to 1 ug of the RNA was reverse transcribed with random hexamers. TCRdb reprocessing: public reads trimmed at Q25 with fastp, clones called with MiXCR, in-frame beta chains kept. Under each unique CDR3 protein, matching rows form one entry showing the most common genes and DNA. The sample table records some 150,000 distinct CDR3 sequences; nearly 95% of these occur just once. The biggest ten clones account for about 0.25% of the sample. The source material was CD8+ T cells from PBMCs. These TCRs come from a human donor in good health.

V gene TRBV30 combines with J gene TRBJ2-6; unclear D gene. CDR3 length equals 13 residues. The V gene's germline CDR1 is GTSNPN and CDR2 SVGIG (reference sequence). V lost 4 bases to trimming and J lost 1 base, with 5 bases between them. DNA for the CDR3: TGTGCCTGGACAGTATCTGGGGCCAACGTCCTGACTTTC. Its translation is CAWTVSGANVLTF.

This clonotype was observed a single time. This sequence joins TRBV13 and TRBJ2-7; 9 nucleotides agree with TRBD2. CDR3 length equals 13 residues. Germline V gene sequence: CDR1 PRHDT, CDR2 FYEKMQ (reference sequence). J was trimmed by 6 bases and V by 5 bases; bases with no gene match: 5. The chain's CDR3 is CASSPSGTAEQYF. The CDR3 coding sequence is TGTGCCAGCAGCCCTAGCGGGACGGCCGAGCAGTACTTC.

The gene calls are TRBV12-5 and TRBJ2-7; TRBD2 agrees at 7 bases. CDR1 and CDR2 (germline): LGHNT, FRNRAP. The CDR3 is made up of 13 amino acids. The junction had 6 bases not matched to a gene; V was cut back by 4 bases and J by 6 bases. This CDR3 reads CASGSGLGGEQYF. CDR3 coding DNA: TGTGCTAGTGGTTCTGGACTAGGCGGCGAGCAGTACTTC.

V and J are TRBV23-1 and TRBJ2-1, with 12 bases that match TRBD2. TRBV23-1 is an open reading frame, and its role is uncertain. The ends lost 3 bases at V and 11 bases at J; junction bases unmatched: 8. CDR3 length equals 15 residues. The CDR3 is CASSHRLAGVGKQFF. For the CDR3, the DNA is TGCGCCAGCAGTCATCGACTAGCGGGAGTGGGGAAGCAGTTCTTC.

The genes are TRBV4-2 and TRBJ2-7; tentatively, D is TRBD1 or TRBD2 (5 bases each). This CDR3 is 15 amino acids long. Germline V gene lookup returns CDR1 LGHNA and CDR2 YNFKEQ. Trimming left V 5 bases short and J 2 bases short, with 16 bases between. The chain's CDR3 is CASSYGPGATYEQYF. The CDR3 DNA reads TGTGCCAGCAGCTACGGACCCGGGGCAACCTACGAGCAGTACTTC.

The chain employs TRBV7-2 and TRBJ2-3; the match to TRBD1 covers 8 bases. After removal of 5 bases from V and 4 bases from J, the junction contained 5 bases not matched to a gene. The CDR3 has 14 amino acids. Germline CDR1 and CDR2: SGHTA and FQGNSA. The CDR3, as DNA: TGTGCCAGCAGCCATCGGACAGGGCCAGATACGCAGTATTTT. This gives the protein CASSHRTGPDTQYF.

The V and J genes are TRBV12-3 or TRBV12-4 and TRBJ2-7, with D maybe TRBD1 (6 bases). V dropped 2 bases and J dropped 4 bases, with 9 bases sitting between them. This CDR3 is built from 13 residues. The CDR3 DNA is TGTGCCAGCAGTTTATGGACAGATTACGAGCAGTACTTC. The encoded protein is CASSLWTDYEQYF.

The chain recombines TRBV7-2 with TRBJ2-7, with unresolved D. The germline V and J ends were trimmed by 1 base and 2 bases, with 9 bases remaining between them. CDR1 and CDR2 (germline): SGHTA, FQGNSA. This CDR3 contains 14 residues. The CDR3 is CASSLGVGTYEQYF. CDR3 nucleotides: TGTGCCAGCAGCTTAGGGGTAGGCACCTACGAGCAGTACTTC. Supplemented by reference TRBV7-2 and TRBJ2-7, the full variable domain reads GAGVSQSPSNKVTEKGKDVELRCDPISGHTALYWYRQSLGQGLEFLIYFQGNSAPDKSGLPSDRFSAERTGGSVSTLTIQRTQQEDSAVYLCASSLGVGTYEQYFGPGTRLTVT.

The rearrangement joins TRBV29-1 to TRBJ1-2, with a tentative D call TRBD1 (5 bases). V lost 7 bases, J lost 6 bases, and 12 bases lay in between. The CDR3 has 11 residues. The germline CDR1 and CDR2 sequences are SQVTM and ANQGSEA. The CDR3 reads CSAEGVDGYTF. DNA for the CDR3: TGCAGCGCCGAAGGGGTGGATGGCTACACCTTC. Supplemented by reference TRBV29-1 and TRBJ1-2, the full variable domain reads SAVISQKPSRDICQRGTSLTIQCQVDSQVTMMFWYRQQPGQSLTLIATANQGSEATYESGFVIDKFPISRPNLTFSTLTVSNMSPEDSSIYLCSAEGVDGYTFGSGTRLTVV.

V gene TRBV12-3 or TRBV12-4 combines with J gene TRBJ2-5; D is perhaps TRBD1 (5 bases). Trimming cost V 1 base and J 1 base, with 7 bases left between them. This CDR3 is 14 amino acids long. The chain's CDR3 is CASSLEGVQETQYF. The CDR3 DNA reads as TGTGCCAGCAGTTTAGAAGGGGTCCAAGAGACCCAGTACTTC.

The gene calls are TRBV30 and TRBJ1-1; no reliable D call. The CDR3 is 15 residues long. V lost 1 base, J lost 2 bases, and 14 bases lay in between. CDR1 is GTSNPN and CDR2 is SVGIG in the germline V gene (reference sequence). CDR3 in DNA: TGTGCCTGGAGTGATTTGAATATCGTTAACACTGAAGCTTTCTTT. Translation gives CAWSDLNIVNTEAFF.

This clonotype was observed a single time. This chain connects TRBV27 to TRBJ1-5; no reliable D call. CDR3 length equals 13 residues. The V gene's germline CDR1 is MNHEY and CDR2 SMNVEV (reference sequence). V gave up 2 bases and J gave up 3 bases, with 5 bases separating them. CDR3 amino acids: CASSLAHNQPQHF. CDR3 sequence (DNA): TGTGCCAGCAGTTTAGCACACAATCAGCCCCAGCATTTT.

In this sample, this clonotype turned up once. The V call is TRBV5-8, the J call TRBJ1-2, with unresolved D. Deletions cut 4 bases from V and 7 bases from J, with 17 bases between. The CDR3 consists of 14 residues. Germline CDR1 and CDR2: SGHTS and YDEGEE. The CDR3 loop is CASSLWMEFGGYTF. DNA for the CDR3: TGTGCCAGCAGCCTTTGGATGGAGTTCGGTGGCTACACCTTC.

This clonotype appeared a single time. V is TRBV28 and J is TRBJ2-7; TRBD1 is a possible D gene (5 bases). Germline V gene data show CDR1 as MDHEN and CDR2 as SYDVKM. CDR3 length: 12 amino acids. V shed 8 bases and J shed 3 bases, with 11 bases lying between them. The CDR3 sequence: CASGARYYEQYF. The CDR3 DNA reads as TGTGCCAGCGGGGCACGATACTACGAGCAGTACTTC.

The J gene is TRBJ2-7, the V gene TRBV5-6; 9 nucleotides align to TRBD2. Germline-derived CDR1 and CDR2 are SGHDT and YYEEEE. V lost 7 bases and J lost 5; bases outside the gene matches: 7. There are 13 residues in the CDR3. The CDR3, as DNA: TGTGCCAGCCGGGCGGGAGGGCCTGACGAGCAGTACTTC. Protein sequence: CASRAGGPDEQYF.

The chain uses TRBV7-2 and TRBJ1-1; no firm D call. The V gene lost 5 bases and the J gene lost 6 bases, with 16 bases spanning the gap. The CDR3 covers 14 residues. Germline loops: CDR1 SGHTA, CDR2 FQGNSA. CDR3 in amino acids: CASSPWGGIAEAFF. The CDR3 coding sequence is TGTGCCAGCAGCCCTTGGGGAGGGATCGCTGAAGCTTTCTTT.

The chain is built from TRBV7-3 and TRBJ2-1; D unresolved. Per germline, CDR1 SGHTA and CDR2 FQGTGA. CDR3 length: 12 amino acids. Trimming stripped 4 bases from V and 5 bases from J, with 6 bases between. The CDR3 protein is CASSSSNNEQFF. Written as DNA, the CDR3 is TGTGCCAGCAGCTCGTCTAACAATGAGCAGTTCTTC. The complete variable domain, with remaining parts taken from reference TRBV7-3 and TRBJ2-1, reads GAGVSQTPSNKVTEKGKYVELRCDPISGHTALYWYRQSLGQGPEFLIYFQGTGAADDSGLPNDRFFAVRPEGSVSTLKIQRTERGDSAVYLCASSSSNNEQFFGPGTRLTVL.

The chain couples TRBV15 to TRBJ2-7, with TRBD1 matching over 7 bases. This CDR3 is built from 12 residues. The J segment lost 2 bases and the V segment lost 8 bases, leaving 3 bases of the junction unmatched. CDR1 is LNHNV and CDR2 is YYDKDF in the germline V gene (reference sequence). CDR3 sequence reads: CATRQGTYEQYF. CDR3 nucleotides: TGTGCCACCCGACAGGGTACCTACGAGCAGTACTTC.

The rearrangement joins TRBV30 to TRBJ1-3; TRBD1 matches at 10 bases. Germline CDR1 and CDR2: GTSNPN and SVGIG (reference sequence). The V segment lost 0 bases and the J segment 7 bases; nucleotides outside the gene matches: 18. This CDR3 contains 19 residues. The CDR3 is CAWSVNGLGTGVSLNTIYF. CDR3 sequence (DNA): TGTGCCTGGAGTGTAAACGGGTTGGGGACAGGGGTCTCCCTTAACACCATATATTTT.

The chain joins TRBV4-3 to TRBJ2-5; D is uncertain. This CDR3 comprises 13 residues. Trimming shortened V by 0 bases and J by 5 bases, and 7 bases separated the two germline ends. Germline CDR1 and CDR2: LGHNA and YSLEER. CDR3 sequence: CASSQEGWETQYF. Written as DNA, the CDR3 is TGCGCCAGCAGCCAAGAGGGGTGGGAGACCCAGTACTTC.

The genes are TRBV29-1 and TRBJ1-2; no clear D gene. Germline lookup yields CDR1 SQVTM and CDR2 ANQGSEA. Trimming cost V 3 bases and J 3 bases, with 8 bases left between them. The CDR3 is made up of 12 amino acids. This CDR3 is CSVDGEDYGYTF. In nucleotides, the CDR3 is TGCAGCGTTGATGGGGAGGACTATGGCTACACCTTC.

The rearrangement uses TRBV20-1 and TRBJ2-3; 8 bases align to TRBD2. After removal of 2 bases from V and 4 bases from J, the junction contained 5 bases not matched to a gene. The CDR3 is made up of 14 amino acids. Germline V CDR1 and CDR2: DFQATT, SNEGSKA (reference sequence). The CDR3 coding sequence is TGCAGTGCTAGAAGCGGGAGTGGGTCAGATACGCAGTATTTT. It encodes CSARSGSGSDTQYF.

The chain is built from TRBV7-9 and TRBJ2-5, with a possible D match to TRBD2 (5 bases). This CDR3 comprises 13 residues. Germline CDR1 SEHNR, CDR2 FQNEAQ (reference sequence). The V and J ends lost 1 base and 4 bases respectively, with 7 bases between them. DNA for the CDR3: TGTGCCAGCAGCTTAGGGGAGCGAGAGACCCAGTACTTC. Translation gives CASSLGERETQYF.

In DNA form, the CDR3 reads TGCAGCGTTGAAGTGGACGGGCCCTGGACCTACAATGAGCAGTTCTTC. This sequence encodes CSVEVDGPWTYNEQFF. The J gene is TRBJ2-1, the V gene TRBV29-1, with unresolved D. The ends were cut back, 1 base at V and 2 bases at J, with 15 bases in the middle. There are 16 residues in the CDR3. Germline V gene data show CDR1 as SQVTM and CDR2 as ANQGSEA.

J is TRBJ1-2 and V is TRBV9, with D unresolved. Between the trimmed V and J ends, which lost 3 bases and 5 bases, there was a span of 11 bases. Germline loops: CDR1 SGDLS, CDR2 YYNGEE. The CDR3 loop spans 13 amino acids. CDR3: CASSGTMGYGYTF. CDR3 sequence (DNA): TGTGCCAGCAGCGGTACTATGGGGTATGGCTACACCTTC.

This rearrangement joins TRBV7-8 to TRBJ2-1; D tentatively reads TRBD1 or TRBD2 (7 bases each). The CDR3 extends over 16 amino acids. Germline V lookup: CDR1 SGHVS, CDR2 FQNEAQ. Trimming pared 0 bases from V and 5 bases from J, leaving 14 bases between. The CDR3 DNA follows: TGTGCCAGCAGCTTAGCTCGAGGGAGGGGGCACAATGAGCAGTTCTTC. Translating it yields CASSLARGRGHNEQFF.

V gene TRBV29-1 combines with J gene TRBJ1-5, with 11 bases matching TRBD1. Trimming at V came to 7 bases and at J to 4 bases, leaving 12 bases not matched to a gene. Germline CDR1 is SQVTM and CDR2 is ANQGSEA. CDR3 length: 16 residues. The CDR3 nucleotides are TGCAGCGCCGTCATTGGACAGGGGGCGGTTAATCAGCCCCAGCATTTT. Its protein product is CSAVIGQGAVNQPQHF. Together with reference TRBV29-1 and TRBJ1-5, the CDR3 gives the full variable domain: SAVISQKPSRDICQRGTSLTIQCQVDSQVTMMFWYRQQPGQSLTLIATANQGSEATYESGFVIDKFPISRPNLTFSTLTVSNMSPEDSSIYLCSAVIGQGAVNQPQHFGDGTRLSIL.